The 32 T cell receptor beta chains below were found in one sample sequenced in a study of shared clonotypes between healthy human individuals (TCRdb year 2020). The library came from the immunoSEQ multiplex PCR assay. This is the immuneACCESS table as TCRdb keeps it, with only in-frame sequences that have V and J called. A part of the clones is gone; compared with another copy, unresolved V genes explain less than half, and the rest is unexplained. This sample has over 1.5 million clones in its table, and approximately 98% of those were observed once. The ten most abundant clones make up approximately 0.45% of the sample. Material for sequencing was naive CD4+ T cells sorted from blood. This sample's cell subset or site label indicates: CD45RA+ positively selected. Source of these receptors: a man aged 25 to 40 in good health.

This clone appeared a few times. At the DNA level, this CDR3 is encoded by other sequences in the same sample as well. V is TRBV5-1 and J is TRBJ2-5; D is undetermined. Germline values: CDR1 SGHRS, CDR2 YFSETQ. Trimming took off 0 bases at V and 1 base at J, with 4 bases between the two ends. The CDR3 covers 13 residues. The CDR3 DNA sequence: TGCGCCAGCAGCTTGGGCACCCAAGAGACCCAGTACTTC. This gives the protein CASSLGTQETQYF.

A remark on this clone: An end of the junction differs from the germline gene, which may be a read error. Other nucleotide sequences from this sample produce the same CDR3. This chain links TRBV5-1 with TRBJ2-7; 12 nucleotides line up with TRBD2. Per germline, CDR1 SGHRS and CDR2 YFSETQ. This CDR3 comprises 23 residues. CDR3 protein: CASSLDTTRGASGRAFGVYEQYF. The CDR3 DNA follows: TGCGCCAGCAGCTTGGACACAACCCGGGGGGCTAGCGGGAGGGCCTTTGGTGTTTACGAGCAATACTTC.

The V gene is TRBV7-9, the J gene TRBJ2-7, with D possibly matching TRBD2 (5 bases). V lost 0 bases and J 3 bases, leaving 12 bases between the germline ends. CDR3 size: 15 residues. Germline CDR1 is SEHNR and CDR2 is FQNEAQ (reference sequence). The CDR3, as DNA: TGTGCCAGCAGCTTAGCGGCAACGGAGGACTACGAGCAGTACTTC. It encodes CASSLAATEDYEQYF.

V is TRBV7-6 and J is TRBJ2-7, with D unclear. This CDR3 has 15 residues. CDR1 SGHVS and CDR2 FNYEAQ come from the germline V gene. V shed 1 base and J shed 1 base, with 11 bases lying between them. CDR3 DNA sequence: TGTGCCAGCAGCTTAGTAGCCGAGAAATCCTACGAGCAGTACTTC. Residues: CASSLVAEKSYEQYF.

The J gene is TRBJ2-7, the V gene TRBV18; D gene ambiguous. CDR1 and CDR2 from the germline V gene are KGHSH and LQKENI. The CDR3 covers 13 residues. The V end lost 2 bases, the J end lost 3 bases, and 8 bases lay between the germline ends. The CDR3 loop is CASSPVADYEQYF. The CDR3 DNA follows: TGTGCCAGCTCACCAGTCGCAGACTACGAGCAGTACTTC.

This rearrangement joins TRBV7-8 to TRBJ2-5, with 9 bases matching TRBD1. Germline V gene data show CDR1 as SGHVS and CDR2 as FQNEAQ. V trimming: 5 bases; J trimming: 5 bases; junction bases outside the gene matches: 15. CDR3 length: 17 amino acids. This CDR3 is CASSPQGARGGRETQYF. DNA for the CDR3: TGTGCCAGCAGCCCACAGGGGGCGCGTGGCGGACGGGAGACCCAGTACTTC.

The J gene is TRBJ2-5, the V gene TRBV5-1; no definite D call. From germline, CDR1 is SGHRS and CDR2 YFSETQ. Between the trimmed V and J ends, which lost 4 bases and 5 bases, there was a span of 12 bases. The CDR3 is made up of 13 amino acids. The CDR3 DNA follows: TGCGCCAGCAGCCTCGACTCGGCGGAGACCCAGTACTTC. This sequence encodes CASSLDSAETQYF. Full variable domain (outside the CDR3, taken from reference TRBV5-1 and TRBJ2-5): KAGVTQTPRYLIKTRGQQVTLSCSPISGHRSVSWYQQTPGQGLQFLFEYFSETQRNKGNFPGRFSGRQFSNSRSEMNVSTLELGDSALYLCASSLDSAETQYFGPGTRLLVL.

This clone showed up just once. The chain has TRBV5-4 and TRBJ2-1, with D tentatively TRBD2 (5 bases). V was trimmed by 4 bases and J by 7 bases, leaving 30 bases between them. Per germline, CDR1 SGHNT and CDR2 YYREEE (reference sequence). CDR3 length: 19 residues. The CDR3 reads CASSQPPPTRIGGANEQFF. The CDR3 DNA is TGTGCCAGCAGCCAGCCCCCCCCAACTAGAATTGGCGGTGCGAATGAGCAGTTCTTC.

V and J are TRBV6-5 and TRBJ2-7; D gene unclear. The germline V and J ends were trimmed by 11 bases and 0 bases, with 17 bases remaining between them. The CDR3 extends over 14 amino acids. Germline assignment: CDR1 MNHEY and CDR2 SVGAGI. DNA for the CDR3: TGTGCCGTCAGGAGAAGCGCAAACTCCTACGAGCAGTACTTC. Protein: CAVRRSANSYEQYF.

V gene TRBV4-2 combines with J gene TRBJ1-1; D might be TRBD1 (6 bases). In germline, CDR1 is LGHNA, CDR2 YNFKEQ. Trimming removed 1 base from V and 0 bases from J, with 6 bases in between. The CDR3 is made up of 14 amino acids. In DNA form, the CDR3 reads TGTGCCAGCAGCCAAGGACAGGTGAACACTGAAGCTTTCTTT. Its translation is CASSQGQVNTEAFF.

The gene calls are TRBV6-6 and TRBJ2-7; 7 bases match TRBD1. Germline V lookup: CDR1 MNHNY, CDR2 SVGAGI (reference sequence). This CDR3 region has 13 residues. J gave up 2 bases and V 10 bases, and 8 bases lay outside the gene matches. The CDR3 nucleotides read TGTGCCAACCTCCGGGACAGACCCTACGAGCAGTACTTC. It translates to CANLRDRPYEQYF.

The chain carries TRBV7-6 and TRBJ2-1, with D possibly being TRBD2 (6 bases). The CDR3 loop spans 15 amino acids. V lost 1 base and J 2 bases, leaving 9 bases between the germline ends. Germline values: CDR1 SGHVS, CDR2 FNYEAQ. The CDR3 DNA reads TGTGCCAGCAGCTTAGACGGGAGAACCTACAATGAGCAGTTCTTC. Protein: CASSLDGRTYNEQFF.

This clone is a singleton in its sample. This rearrangement joins TRBV6-5 to TRBJ2-7; no firm D call. CDR1 and CDR2 from the germline V gene are MNHEY and SVGAGI. The CDR3 is made up of 13 amino acids. The V end lost 2 bases, the J end lost 11 bases, and 16 bases lay between the germline ends. In DNA, the CDR3 is TGTGCCAGCAGTTACCGCGTCAGGACCTCCAAGTACTTC. Translating it yields CASSYRVRTSKYF.

The chain combines TRBV5-1 with TRBJ2-7, with 13 bases matching TRBD2. Losses at the gene ends were 4 bases for V and 5 bases for J; bases not matched to a gene: 9. The CDR3 sequence is 16 residues long. Germline assignment: CDR1 SGHRS and CDR2 YFSETQ. This CDR3 is CASSPGTSGVLHEQYF. The DNA of the CDR3 is TGCGCCAGCAGCCCCGGGACTAGCGGGGTACTTCACGAGCAGTACTTC.

The chain recombines TRBV6-4 with TRBJ1-5; TRBD1 is a possible D gene (5 bases). This CDR3 contains 13 residues. Trimming pared 2 bases from V and 9 bases from J, leaving 11 bases between. CDR1 MRHNA and CDR2 SNTAGT come from the germline V gene. CDR3 nucleotides: TGTGCCAGCAGTGACATGCCCGACAGGCCCCAGCATTTT. Translated: CASSDMPDRPQHF.

V is TRBV28 and J is TRBJ1-1; TRBD1 matches at 8 bases. The V and J ends lost 5 bases and 1 base, in that order; junction bases with no gene match: 18. Germline CDR1 reads MDHEN; CDR2 reads SYDVKM. This CDR3 comprises 19 residues. The CDR3 sequence is CASSLDRGVRVSSNTEAFF. The CDR3 DNA reads as TGTGCCAGCAGTCTAGACAGGGGTGTTAGGGTATCGTCGAACACTGAAGCTTTCTTT.

The rearrangement joins TRBV6-6 to TRBJ2-1; D unresolved. V was trimmed by 0 bases and J by 7 bases, leaving 4 bases between them. Germline CDR1 reads MNHNY; CDR2 reads SVGAGI (reference sequence). The CDR3 length is 12 residues. The CDR3 nucleotides read TGTGCCAGCAGTTACTCTTCTAATGAGCAGTTCTTC. This sequence encodes CASSYSSNEQFF.

The chain couples TRBV28 to TRBJ2-1; the match to TRBD1 covers 9 bases. After removal of 6 bases from V and 9 bases from J, the junction contained 6 bases not matched to a gene. The CDR3 extends over 13 amino acids. CDR1 and CDR2 from the germline V gene are MDHEN and SYDVKM. The CDR3 DNA reads as TGTGCCAGCAGCCCGGGACAGGGCGGTGAGCAGTTCTTC. This translates into CASSPGQGGEQFF.

The chain employs TRBV25-1 and TRBJ1-1, with D unresolved. CDR1 MGHDK and CDR2 SYGVNS come from the germline V gene. Between the trimmed V and J ends, which lost 6 bases and 2 bases, there was a span of 13 bases. This CDR3 region has 14 residues. CDR3 sequence: CASRAGLPNTEAFF. In DNA form, the CDR3 reads TGTGCCAGCAGGGCCGGACTGCCAAACACTGAAGCTTTCTTT.

The chain employs TRBV7-9 and TRBJ2-2; weak D call: TRBD2 (5 bases). This CDR3 is 16 amino acids long. Germline lookup yields CDR1 SEHNR and CDR2 FQNEAQ (reference sequence). Trimming shortened V by 4 bases and J by 5 bases, and 17 bases separated the two germline ends. Here the CDR3 DNA reads TGTGCCAGCAGCTCGGCAGGACTCCCCAGGACCGGGGAGCTGTTTTTT. This codes for CASSSAGLPRTGELFF.

The V and J genes are TRBV11-3 and TRBJ2-5; D unresolved. Germline values: CDR1 SGHNT, CDR2 YENEEA. V lost 2 bases to trimming and J lost 0 bases, with 4 bases between them. The CDR3 has 13 amino acids. CDR3 amino acids: CASSLFDQETQYF. The CDR3 DNA is TGTGCCAGCAGCTTATTCGACCAAGAGACCCAGTACTTC.

The chain links TRBV19 to TRBJ2-3; D is perhaps TRBD1 (6 bases). The ends were cut back, 4 bases at V and 3 bases at J, with 11 bases in the middle. The CDR3 runs to 14 residues. Germline lookup yields CDR1 LNHDA and CDR2 SQIVND (reference sequence). CDR3 residues: CASSSHRATDTQYF. CDR3 nucleotides: TGTGCCAGTAGTAGCCACAGGGCGACAGATACGCAGTATTTT.

This clone was counted once. The V call is TRBV5-1, the J call TRBJ2-7; 9 nucleotides align to TRBD2. With V trimmed by 4 bases and J by 1 base, 6 bases remained unmatched. The CDR3 is made up of 15 amino acids. CDR1 is SGHRS and CDR2 is YFSETQ in the germline V gene. CDR3 amino acids: CASSPSGVPSYEQYF. CDR3 coding DNA: TGCGCCAGCAGCCCTAGCGGGGTGCCGTCCTACGAGCAGTACTTC.

The rearrangement uses TRBV30 and TRBJ1-1, with a weak D call TRBD1 (5 bases). Trimming shortened V by 8 bases and J by 1 base, and 11 bases separated the two germline ends. The CDR3 has 12 residues. Germline-derived CDR1 and CDR2 are GTSNPN and SVGIG (reference sequence). The CDR3, as DNA: TGTGCCGGGGGGACCCCGAACACTGAAGCTTTCTTT. This translates into CAGGTPNTEAFF.

The V and J genes are TRBV11-2 and TRBJ2-2, with 9 nucleotides matching TRBD2. Looked up from germline, CDR1 is SGHAT and CDR2 is FQNNGV. V was clipped by 3 bases and J by 0 bases; unmatched bases: 5. The CDR3 runs 17 residues. CDR3 bases: TGTGCCAGCAGCTTCTTAGCGGGAGCCTCGAACACCGGGGAGCTGTTTTTT. Protein product: CASSFLAGASNTGELFF.

The chain recombines TRBV11-3 with TRBJ2-1; perhaps TRBD1 as D (6 bases). The V end lost 4 bases, the J end lost 0 bases, and 10 bases lay between the germline ends. The CDR3 covers 15 residues. Germline values: CDR1 SGHNT, CDR2 YENEEA. CDR3 loop: CASSYRETSYNEQFF. The CDR3 coding sequence is TGTGCCAGCAGCTACAGGGAAACCTCCTACAATGAGCAGTTCTTC.

This rearrangement joins TRBV5-8 to TRBJ1-1, with TRBD1 matching over 8 bases. After removal of 4 bases from V and 1 base from J, the junction contained 6 bases not matched to a gene. CDR3 length: 15 amino acids. The germline gives CDR1 SGHTS, CDR2 YDEGEE. The CDR3 reads CASSPLTGENTEAFF. The CDR3 DNA reads as TGTGCCAGCAGCCCATTGACAGGGGAGAACACTGAAGCTTTCTTT. Using reference TRBV5-8 and TRBJ1-1 for the parts outside the CDR3, the full variable domain is EAGVTQSPTHLIKTRGQQATLRCSPISGHTSVYWYQQALGLGLQFLLWYDEGEERNRGNFPPRFSGRQFPNYSSELNVNALELEDSALYLCASSPLTGENTEAFFGQGTRLTVV.

The V gene is TRBV6-1, the J gene TRBJ1-1; tentatively, D is TRBD1 (5 bases). CDR3 length: 13 amino acids. Germline V gene sequence: CDR1 MNHNS, CDR2 SASEGT. Trimming left V 6 bases short and J 1 base short, with 9 bases between. The CDR3 spells CASRPRGNTEAFF. The CDR3 bases are TGTGCCAGCAGGCCGAGGGGGAACACTGAAGCTTTCTTT.

This chain joins TRBV5-4 and TRBJ2-7; D might be TRBD2 (6 bases). With 3 bases removed from V and 3 bases from J, the gap between germline ends came to 16 bases. CDR1 and CDR2 from the germline V gene are SGHNT and YYREEE (reference sequence). This CDR3 contains 15 residues. The CDR3 reads CASSYKTRYYYEQYF. CDR3 in DNA: TGTGCCAGCAGCTATAAGACTAGATATTACTACGAGCAGTACTTC.

The chain employs TRBV28 and TRBJ1-2; 11 bases agree with TRBD1. Germline values: CDR1 MDHEN, CDR2 SYDVKM. V shed 3 bases, J shed 6 bases, and the junction held 6 bases outside the gene matches. The CDR3 spans 15 residues. Here the CDR3 DNA reads TGTGCCAGCAGTTTCCGGGACAGGGGGTCTGATGGCTACACCTTC. Its translation: CASSFRDRGSDGYTF.

J is TRBJ2-2 and V is TRBV18, with 13 positions matching TRBD2. CDR1 and CDR2 (germline): KGHSH, LQKENI. With V trimmed by 0 bases and J by 0 bases, 19 bases remained unmatched. The CDR3 runs to 24 residues. DNA of the CDR3: TGTGCCAGCTCACCACCCGTCGGGACAACCGGGATAGGGACTAGCGGGACGAACACCGGGGAGCTGTTTTTT. It encodes CASSPPVGTTGIGTSGTNTGELFF.

The chain uses TRBV4-3 and TRBJ2-3, with 7 bases identical to TRBD2. V shed 0 bases and J 10 bases; nucleotides not matched to a gene: 10. There are 15 residues in the CDR3. Germline CDR1 reads LGHNA; CDR2 reads YSLEER. The CDR3 DNA reads as TGCGCCAGCAGCCAAGATTGGGAGGGTTCCCATGCGCAGTATTTT. Its translation is CASSQDWEGSHAQYF.